These T cell receptor beta chains were read from a single sample in a study of T cells after yellow fever vaccination. MiXCR was run by TCRdb on the 5' RACE reads, yielding one entry per CDR3 protein. This sample has about 580,000 distinct CDR3 sequences, with about a sixth found just once. Material: PBMCs, obtained less than 6 days after the first yellow fever vaccination. The receptors come from a young man who received the YFV17D yellow fever vaccine. Each CDR3 is given with its conserved first and last residue. Fields, in order: D gene, J gene, V gene, clone size, CDR3 protein, CDR3 DNA. A D gene is named only where the DNA matches it firmly. Clone size appears in some rows only: once, few, many, or a class for an expanded clone.

>TRBD1|TRBJ2-7|TRBV4-2|.
CASSQNGWDSAYEQYF
TGTGCCAGCAGCCAAAATGGCTGGGACAGTGCCTACGAGCAGTACTTC
>.|TRBJ2-6|TRBV28|few
CASRTRRSGANVLTF
TGTGCCAGCAGGACAAGACGTAGTGGGGCCAACGTCCTGACTTTC
>.|TRBJ2-7|TRBV7-2|.
CASSRPSYEQYF
TGTGCCAGCAGCCGGCCTTCCTACGAGCAGTACTTC
>.|TRBJ2-1|TRBV6-5|.
CASSYWVDNEQFF
TGTGCCAGCAGTTACTGGGTCGACAATGAGCAGTTCTTC
>.|TRBJ2-5|TRBV4-2|.
CASSRVSAEAKTQYF
TGTGCCAGCAGCCGAGTATCAGCCGAGGCTAAGACCCAGTACTTC
>.|TRBJ2-3|TRBV7-2|.
CASSSTRIPDTQYF
TGTGCCAGCAGCTCTACTAGGATCCCAGATACGCAGTATTTT
>TRBD2|TRBJ2-3|TRBV4-2|few
CASSPWTSGGVTDTQYF
TGTGCCAGCAGCCCCTGGACTAGCGGGGGCGTCACAGATACGCAGTATTTT
>.|TRBJ1-2|TRBV5-4|.
CASSYVGAVSGYTF
TGTGCCAGCAGCTACGTAGGTGCGGTCAGCGGCTACACCTTC
>TRBD2|TRBJ2-1|TRBV20-1|few
CSARDSGGQVSYNEQFF
TGCAGTGCTAGAGATAGCGGGGGGCAGGTTTCCTACAATGAGCAGTTCTTC
>.|TRBJ1-1|TRBV7-2|many
CASSLDYQNTEAFF
TGTGCCAGCAGCTTAGATTACCAGAACACTGAAGCTTTCTTT
>.|TRBJ1-5|TRBV6-2/TRBV6-3|.
CASSYGGLWQPQHF
TGTGCCAGCAGTTACGGGGGCTTGTGGCAGCCCCAGCATTTT
>.|TRBJ1-5|TRBV12-3/TRBV12-4|few
CASSASARGNQPQHF
TGTGCCAGCAGTGCCTCTGCCCGGGGCAATCAGCCCCAGCATTTT
>.|TRBJ1-2|TRBV20-1|few
CSAEVGAYGYTF
TGCAGTGCAGAGGTGGGGGCGTATGGCTACACCTTC
>TRBD2|TRBJ2-3|TRBV5-1|.
CASSPRTSGGSTDTQYF
TGCGCCAGCAGCCCACGGACTAGCGGGGGGAGCACAGATACGCAGTATTTT
>.|TRBJ2-2|TRBV25-1|.
CASSESFSGTNTGELFF
TGTGCCAGCAGTGAATCCTTTAGTGGCACGAACACCGGGGAGCTGTTTTTT
>.|TRBJ1-5|TRBV5-1|few
CASSLFGGSNQPQHF
TGCGCCAGCAGCTTGTTTGGGGGCTCCAATCAGCCCCAGCATTTT
>TRBD2|TRBJ2-1|TRBV5-1|many
CASILERGHNEQFF
TGCGCCAGCATCCTTGAGCGGGGCCACAATGAGCAGTTCTTC
>TRBD1|TRBJ2-7|TRBV10-3|few
CAISDPGGVYYEQYF
TGTGCCATCAGTGACCCAGGGGGTGTTTACTACGAGCAGTACTTC
>TRBD2|TRBJ2-1|TRBV10-2|many
CASRLAYNEQFF
TGCGCCAGCCGACTAGCGTACAATGAGCAGTTCTTC
>TRBD2|TRBJ2-2|TRBV4-3|.
CASSPLAGANTGELFF
TGCGCCAGCAGCCCGCTAGCGGGGGCGAACACCGGGGAGCTGTTTTTT
>TRBD2|TRBJ2-5|TRBV5-1|.
CASRDRGDQETQYF
TGCGCCAGCCGCGACCGGGGGGATCAAGAGACCCAGTACTTC
>TRBD2|TRBJ2-4|TRBV10-3|few
CAIRASGAEENIQYF
TGTGCCATCAGGGCTAGCGGGGCGGAGGAAAACATTCAGTACTTC
>.|TRBJ2-2|TRBV10-3|few
CAISVFLGELFF
TGTGCCATCAGTGTTTTTCTCGGGGAGCTGTTTTTT
>.|TRBJ2-2|TRBV7-7|many
CASSLRGGYTGELFF
TGTGCCAGCAGCTTAAGAGGGGGGTACACCGGGGAGCTGTTTTTT